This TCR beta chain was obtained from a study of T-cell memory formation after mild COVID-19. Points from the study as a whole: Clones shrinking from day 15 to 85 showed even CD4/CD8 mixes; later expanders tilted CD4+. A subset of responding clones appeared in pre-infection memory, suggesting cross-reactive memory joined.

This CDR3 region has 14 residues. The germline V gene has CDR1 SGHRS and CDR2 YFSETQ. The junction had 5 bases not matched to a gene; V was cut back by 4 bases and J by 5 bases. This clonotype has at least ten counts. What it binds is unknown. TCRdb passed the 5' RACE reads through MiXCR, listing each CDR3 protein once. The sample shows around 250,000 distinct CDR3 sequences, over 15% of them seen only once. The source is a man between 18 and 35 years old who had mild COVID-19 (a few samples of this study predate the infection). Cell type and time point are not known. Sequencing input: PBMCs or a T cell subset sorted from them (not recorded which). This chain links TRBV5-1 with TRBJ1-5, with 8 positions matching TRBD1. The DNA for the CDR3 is TGCGCCAGCAGCACGGGACAGGTCGATCAGCCCCAGCATTTT. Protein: CASSTGQVDQPQHF.